This passage covers 25 T cell receptor beta chains from one sample sequenced in a study of blood T cell repertoires in COVID-19. Data came from immunoSEQ multiplex PCR; TCRdb stores just in-frame clones and leaves some out. Among roughly 150,000 clones listed, 81% were seen once. Sequencing was done on a sample of PBMCs or T cells enriched from blood (not recorded which). Every receptor here comes from a woman between 40 and 55 years old with acute COVID-19.

This chain joins TRBV27 and TRBJ2-7, with D maybe TRBD2 (6 bases). V lost 2 bases, J lost 4 bases, and 15 bases lay in between. Germline values: CDR1 MNHEY, CDR2 SMNVEV (reference sequence). The CDR3 has 15 amino acids. CDR3 sequence reads: CASSLTGLMFYEQYF. CDR3 in DNA: TGTGCCAGCAGTTTAACGGGACTTATGTTTTACGAGCAGTACTTC.

The genes are TRBV10-1 and TRBJ2-4; tentatively, D is TRBD2 (6 bases). In germline, CDR1 is WNHNN, CDR2 SYGVQD (reference sequence). This CDR3 has 15 amino acids. V lost 0 bases to trimming and J lost 6 bases, with 12 bases between them. This chain's CDR3 is CASSESSGVGNIQYF. As DNA, the CDR3 is TGCGCCAGCAGTGAGTCGTCGGGGGTGGGAAACATTCAGTACTTC.

V gene TRBV6-5 combines with J gene TRBJ1-3, with D possibly matching TRBD1 (5 bases). The CDR3 has 16 amino acids. In germline, CDR1 is MNHEY, CDR2 SVGAGI. V lost 4 bases and J 3 bases, leaving 16 bases between the germline ends. The CDR3 sequence: CASSLKKGFFGNTIYF. The CDR3 nucleotides are TGTGCCAGCAGTTTAAAGAAGGGGTTTTTTGGAAACACCATATATTTT.

The chain has TRBV9 and TRBJ1-3; a possible D gene is TRBD1 (5 bases). Trimming removed 0 bases from V and 0 bases from J, with 16 bases in between. Looked up from germline, CDR1 is SGDLS and CDR2 is YYNGEE. The CDR3 runs to 18 residues. The CDR3 region is CASSVDPTPDSSGNTIYF. The CDR3, as DNA: TGTGCCAGCAGCGTAGACCCTACACCCGACAGCTCTGGAAACACCATATATTTT.

The chain is built from TRBV12-3 or TRBV12-4 and TRBJ1-2; D gene uncertain. The V end was cut by 6 bases, the J end by 5 bases, with 10 bases between. The CDR3 covers 12 residues. Here the CDR3 reads CASSQIGYGYTF. The CDR3, as DNA: TGTGCCAGCAGCCAAATCGGGTATGGCTACACCTTC.

This chain links TRBV12-3 or TRBV12-4 with TRBJ2-3; 8 nucleotides agree with TRBD2. The CDR3 is 13 amino acids. V lost 1 base and J lost 8; bases outside the gene matches: 2. CDR3 DNA: TGTGCCAGCAGTTTAGTCGGGGGGGTTACGCAGTATTTT. Translated, it gives CASSLVGGVTQYF.

This clone was observed a handful of times. This sequence joins TRBV15 and TRBJ2-3; 8 nucleotides align to TRBD2. J lost 2 bases, V lost 2 bases, and 6 bases had no gene match. The CDR3 contains 16 residues. The germline gives CDR1 LNHNV, CDR2 YYDKDF (reference sequence). The CDR3 protein is CATSRTGTRNTDTQYF. The DNA for the CDR3 is TGTGCCACCAGCAGAACCGGGACTAGGAACACAGATACGCAGTATTTT.

This clone has a single count. The chain joins TRBV11-2 to TRBJ1-1; possible D gene TRBD1, 6 bases. V lost 4 bases, J lost 3 bases, and 18 bases lay in between. The CDR3 runs to 16 residues. CDR1 is SGHAT and CDR2 is FQNNGV in the germline V gene. CDR3 amino acids: CASSSIIQYRDTEAFF. The CDR3 region has the DNA TGTGCCAGCAGCTCCATAATTCAATACAGGGACACTGAAGCTTTCTTT. The full variable domain, rest sourced from reference TRBV11-2 and TRBJ1-1, is EAGVAQSPRYKIIEKRQSVAFWCNPISGHATLYWYQQILGQGPKLLIQFQNNGVVDDSQLPKDRFSAERLKGVDSTLKIQPAKLEDSAVYLCASSSIIQYRDTEAFFGQGTRLTVV.

The rearrangement joins TRBV21-1 to TRBJ1-1; no DNA check was done on the table's D call, TRBD1. TRBV21-1 is tagged as a pseudogene. This CDR3 comprises 15 residues. In nucleotides, the CDR3 is TGTGCCAGCACTCACTGGACAGGGGTGAACACTGAAGCTTTCTTT. This gives the protein CASTHWTGVNTEAFF.

The chain couples TRBV29-1 to TRBJ2-3, with 10 bases matching TRBD2. V shed 8 bases and J 9 bases; nucleotides not matched to a gene: 11. Germline V CDR1 and CDR2: SQVTM, ANQGSEA. This CDR3 is 13 amino acids long. Written as DNA, the CDR3 is TGCAGCCCTTTGGACGGTAGCGGGGGGACGCAGTATTTT. Translating it yields CSPLDGSGGTQYF.

The V gene is TRBV7-9, the J gene TRBJ2-3; 7 bases are a match to TRBD2. From germline, CDR1 is SEHNR and CDR2 FQNEAQ (reference sequence). The CDR3 totals 13 residues. Trimming cost V 5 bases and J 7 bases; bases outside gene matches: 6. The CDR3 here is CASSPGRVNTQYF. In nucleotides, the CDR3 is TGTGCCAGCAGCCCGGGGAGGGTAAATACGCAGTATTTT.

The genes are TRBV28 and TRBJ1-2; D may be TRBD1 (6 bases). Trimming left V 11 bases short and J 5 bases short, with 18 bases between. This CDR3 spans 13 amino acids. Germline lookup yields CDR1 MDHEN and CDR2 SYDVKM. For the CDR3, the DNA is TGTGCCGGCCAGGGGAGGGTGGGGTATGGCTACACCTTC. Protein: CAGQGRVGYGYTF.

The chain combines TRBV6-4 with TRBJ1-2; tentative D call: TRBD1 (5 bases). This CDR3 is built from 14 residues. Per the germline V gene, CDR1 is MRHNA and CDR2 is SNTAGT. V was shortened by 7 bases and J by 4 bases, with 16 bases between the two germline ends. The CDR3: CASKSDTLGYGYTF. CDR3 in DNA: TGTGCCAGCAAATCGGACACCCTGGGCTATGGCTACACCTTC.

The chain recombines TRBV5-5 with TRBJ1-2; perhaps TRBD1 as D (5 bases). The CDR3 covers 14 residues. V was pared by 1 base and J by 3 bases, with 10 bases between. Looked up from germline, CDR1 is SGHKS and CDR2 is YYEKEE (reference sequence). CDR3 nucleotides: TGTGCCAGCAGCTTGCAGGACATCTACTATGGCTACACCTTC. Translated, it gives CASSLQDIYYGYTF. The variable domain in full, completed from reference TRBV5-5 and TRBJ1-2, reads DAGVTQSPTHLIKTRGQQVTLRCSPISGHKSVSWYQQVLGQGPQFIFQYYEKEERGRGNFPDRFSARQFPNYSSELNVNALLLGDSALYLCASSLQDIYYGYTFGSGTRLTVV.

The chain couples TRBV7-8 to TRBJ1-1, with a possible D match to TRBD1 (5 bases). Per germline, CDR1 SGHVS and CDR2 FQNEAQ. V shed 1 base and J shed 2 bases, with 14 bases lying between them. The CDR3 contains 16 residues. The CDR3 DNA is TGTGCCAGCAGCTTAGGATACTCAGGGTCAAACACTGAAGCTTTCTTT. It codes for CASSLGYSGSNTEAFF.

V usage is TRBV5-1 and J usage is TRBJ1-2; D remains unclear. The CDR3 loop spans 14 amino acids. Germline V CDR1 and CDR2: SGHRS, YFSETQ. V lost 2 bases, J lost 7 bases, and 15 bases lay in between. DNA for the CDR3: TGCGCCAGCAGCTTCTGGGGAGTGGCTAGTGGCTACACCTTC. Residues: CASSFWGVASGYTF.

The rearrangement uses TRBV27 and TRBJ1-6; D is unresolved. The CDR3 totals 13 residues. The germline V gene has CDR1 MNHEY and CDR2 SMNVEV (reference sequence). With 1 base removed from V and 10 bases from J, the gap between germline ends came to 8 bases. CDR3 bases: TGTGCCAGCAGTTTATGGGCTGGCTCACCCCTCCACTTT. It is translated as CASSLWAGSPLHF.

Many counts were recorded for this clone. The chain couples TRBV5-1 to TRBJ2-1; 13 bases are a match to TRBD2. The CDR3 has 15 residues. V gave up 5 bases and J gave up 9 bases; unmatched junction bases: 8. Germline lookup yields CDR1 SGHRS and CDR2 YFSETQ. CDR3 in DNA: TGCGCCAGCAGATCCGGGACTAGCGGGATAAGTGAGCAGTTCTTC. Amino acids: CASRSGTSGISEQFF.

The V gene is TRBV9, the J gene TRBJ2-1; 9 positions match TRBD2. Looked up from germline, CDR1 is SGDLS and CDR2 is YYNGEE. This CDR3 has 14 residues. V shed 5 bases, J shed 9 bases, and the junction held 9 bases outside the gene matches. The CDR3 sequence: CASSLAGTVGEQFF. The CDR3 DNA sequence: TGTGCCAGCAGTCTAGCGGGAACGGTTGGTGAGCAGTTCTTC.

The chain has TRBV5-6 and TRBJ1-1; possible D gene TRBD1, 5 bases. The CDR3 is made up of 15 amino acids. CDR1 is SGHDT and CDR2 is YYEEEE in the germline V gene. The germline V and J ends were trimmed by 0 bases and 1 base, with 10 bases remaining between them. CDR3 DNA sequence: TGTGCCAGCAGCTTGGTTGATGGGGCGAACACTGAAGCTTTCTTT. Its translation is CASSLVDGANTEAFF.

This clone was found once. Other DNA sequences from this sample encode an identical CDR3 as well. The chain couples TRBV5-1 to TRBJ2-3; 9 bases align to TRBD2. V was pared by 0 bases and J by 0 bases, with 2 bases of the junction left unmatched. The germline V gene encodes CDR1 SGHRS and CDR2 YFSETQ. This CDR3 has 16 residues. CDR3 nucleotide sequence: TGCGCCAGCAGCTTGGCGCTAGCGGGGAGCACAGATACGCAGTATTTT. Its translation: CASSLALAGSTDTQYF.

A note on this clone: One end of the junction is discordant with germline, which a read error may explain. The rearrangement links TRBV30 to TRBJ2-3; 7 bases agree with TRBD2. This CDR3 contains 12 residues. The germline V gene has CDR1 GTSNPN and CDR2 SVGIG (reference sequence). The CDR3 sequence is CAWSELASPFNF. CDR3 DNA sequence: TGTGCCTGGAGTGAACTAGCGTCGCCCTTTAATTTT. Full variable domain (missing parts from reference TRBV30 and TRBJ2-3): SQTIHQWPATLVQPVGSPLSLECTVEGTSNPNLYWYRQAAGRGLQLLFYSVGIGQISSEVPQNLSASRPQDRQFILSSKKLLLSDSGFYLCAWSELASPFNFGPGTRLTVL.

This clone was observed once. The rearrangement uses TRBV3-1 (or the pseudogene TRBV3-2) and TRBJ1-1; D remains ambiguous. Germline CDR1 LGHDT, CDR2 YNNKEL (reference sequence). V gave up 6 bases and J gave up 5 bases, with 16 bases separating them. CDR3 length: 14 amino acids. The chain's CDR3 is CASSPPSRYTEAFF. The CDR3 DNA reads TGTGCCAGCAGTCCTCCCTCGAGGTATACTGAAGCTTTCTTT.

The chain couples TRBV3-1 (or the pseudogene TRBV3-2) to TRBJ1-1; D may be TRBD1 (5 bases). The CDR3 has 15 residues. The germline V gene encodes CDR1 LGHDT and CDR2 YNNKEL (reference sequence). V was clipped by 10 bases and J by 1 base, with 19 bases between them. The CDR3: CATKPTTQGNTEAFF. CDR3 coding DNA: TGTGCCACCAAGCCAACCACTCAGGGGAACACTGAAGCTTTCTTT.

This chain links TRBV19 with TRBJ1-2, with 9 bases lining up with TRBD1. Trimming removed 3 bases from V and 7 bases from J; junction bases left unmatched: 15. Germline CDR1 reads LNHDA; CDR2 reads SQIVND (reference sequence). CDR3 length equals 17 residues. The CDR3 region is CASSIIRTGVFPFGYTF. The CDR3 DNA sequence: TGTGCCAGTAGTATCATAAGGACAGGGGTTTTCCCTTTTGGCTACACCTTC. Full variable domain (rest looked up from reference TRBV19 and TRBJ1-2): DGGITQSPKYLFRKEGQNVTLSCEQNLNHDAMYWYRQDPGQGLRLIYYSQIVNDFQKGDIAEGYSVSREKKESFPLTVTSAQKNPTAFYLCASSIIRTGVFPFGYTFGSGTRLTVV.